The next 13 T cell receptor beta chains were all read from a single sample in a study of shared clonotypes between healthy human individuals. Clones were sequenced by immunoSEQ multiplex PCR, and TCRdb holds only the in-frame ones, with some missing. The data contain around 450,000 clones, about four fifths of them singletons. Sequencing was performed on PBMCs. These receptors were collected from a woman between 40 and 55 years old in good health. Some clones in this sample may be carry-over from other donors' samples.

There are many counts of this clone. The rearrangement links TRBV18 to TRBJ2-7; tentative D call: TRBD1 (5 bases). Per germline, CDR1 KGHSH and CDR2 LQKENI. V gave up 2 bases and J gave up 3 bases, with 8 bases separating them. The CDR3 contains 13 residues. The CDR3, as DNA: TGTGCCAGCTCACCAACGACAGACTACGAGCAGTACTTC. This translates into CASSPTTDYEQYF.

This sequence joins TRBV11-1 and TRBJ1-2; unclear D gene. Germline CDR1 reads SGHAT; CDR2 reads FQDESV (reference sequence). The CDR3 has 13 amino acids. The V end lost 0 bases, the J end lost 8 bases, and 10 bases lay between the germline ends. CDR3 nucleotides: TGTGCCAGCAGCTTAGCGTCTGGGTACGGCTACACCTTC. This translates into CASSLASGYGYTF.

This clone was counted a single time. The CDR3 spells CASADGQQETQYF. The CDR3 nucleotides are TGTGCCAGCGCGGACGGTCAACAAGAGACCCAGTACTTC. V gene TRBV18 combines with J gene TRBJ2-5, with D hard to call. CDR3 length equals 13 residues. The germline V gene has CDR1 KGHSH and CDR2 LQKENI. The V gene lost 8 bases and the J gene lost 2 bases, with 12 bases spanning the gap. Full variable domain (remainder filled in from reference TRBV18 and TRBJ2-5): NAGVMQNPRHLVRRRGQEARLRCSPMKGHSHVYWYRQLPEEGLKFMVYLQKENIIDESGMPKERFSAEFPKEGPSILRIQQVVRGDSAAYFCASADGQQETQYFGPGTRLLVL.

The rearrangement joins TRBV15 to TRBJ2-3, with 7 bases aligning to TRBD2. Germline V gives CDR1 LNHNV, CDR2 YYDKDF (reference sequence). V trimming: 0 bases; J trimming: 3 bases; junction bases outside the gene matches: 6. The CDR3 consists of 16 residues. CDR3 in amino acids: CATSRDLAVGTDTQYF. CDR3 bases: TGTGCCACCAGCAGAGATCTAGCGGTGGGAACAGATACGCAGTATTTT. Looking up the rest from reference TRBV15 and TRBJ2-3 gives the full variable domain: DAMVIQNPRYQVTQFGKPVTLSCSQTLNHNVMYWYQQKSSQAPKLLFHYYDKDFNNEADTPDNFQSRRPNTSFCFLDIRSPGLGDTAMYLCATSRDLAVGTDTQYFGPGTRLTVL.

The chain links TRBV6-5 to TRBJ1-4; possible D gene TRBD1, 5 bases. The CDR3 spans 15 residues. Trimming removed 4 bases from V and 1 base from J, with 10 bases in between. The germline CDR1 and CDR2 sequences are MNHEY and SVGAGI. The CDR3 sequence: CASSSTGGTNEKLFF. CDR3 in DNA: TGTGCCAGCAGTTCCACAGGAGGAACTAATGAAAAACTGTTTTTT.

The chain is built from TRBV5-1 and TRBJ1-1; the match to TRBD1 covers 7 bases. Germline-derived CDR1 and CDR2 are SGHRS and YFSETQ. This CDR3 contains 15 residues. V shed 4 bases and J 0 bases; nucleotides not matched to a gene: 6. This chain's CDR3 is CASSGKGAMNTEAFF. Here the CDR3 DNA reads TGCGCCAGCAGCGGGAAGGGGGCTATGAACACTGAAGCTTTCTTT.

The table lists this clone with many counts. This rearrangement joins TRBV5-1 to TRBJ1-4; TRBD1 matches 8 bases. CDR3 size: 14 residues. After removal of 4 bases from V and 8 bases from J, the junction contained 7 bases not matched to a gene. The germline V gene has CDR1 SGHRS and CDR2 YFSETQ. DNA of the CDR3: TGCGCCAGCAGCGCGGACAGGGAGGGGGAAAAACTGTTTTTT. It encodes CASSADREGEKLFF.

The chain uses TRBV28 and TRBJ2-1, with unresolved D. This CDR3 is 16 amino acids long. V was pared by 7 bases and J by 4 bases, with 20 bases between. The germline gives CDR1 MDHEN, CDR2 SYDVKM. CDR3 protein: CASTLNRRALYNEQFF. CDR3 nucleotides: TGTGCCAGCACCCTTAACCGGCGAGCTTTGTACAATGAGCAGTTCTTC.

CDR3 nucleotide sequence: TGTGCCAGCAGCCCAGAGGTTGTCCGGGAACCCTCTGGAAACACCATATATTTT. Amino acid sequence: CASSPEVVREPSGNTIYF. The chain carries TRBV7-3 and TRBJ1-3; no firm D call. Deletions cut 5 bases from V and 0 bases from J, with 20 bases between. The CDR3 consists of 18 residues. The germline CDR1 and CDR2 sequences are SGHTA and FQGTGA.

This rearrangement joins TRBV16 to TRBJ1-1, with a possible D match to TRBD1 (6 bases). CDR1 is KGHSY and CDR2 is FQNENV in the germline V gene. Trimming left V 4 bases short and J 6 bases short, with 30 bases between. The CDR3 is 19 residues long. CDR3 region: CASSPQSYALGGRDAEAFF. The CDR3 DNA sequence: TGTGCCAGCAGCCCCCAAAGTTATGCTCTAGGGGGTAGAGACGCTGAAGCTTTCTTT.

The chain is built from TRBV7-3 and TRBJ1-1, with D unresolved. V dropped 4 bases and J dropped 4 bases, with 10 bases sitting between them. The germline gives CDR1 SGHTA, CDR2 FQGTGA. The CDR3 runs to 13 residues. Written as DNA, the CDR3 is TGTGCCAGCAGCTACAGCGAGATCACTGAAGCTTTCTTT. Translation gives CASSYSEITEAFF.

V usage is TRBV29-1 and J usage is TRBJ2-1; 13 nucleotides line up with TRBD2. The ends lost 6 bases at V and 9 bases at J; junction bases unmatched: 11. CDR3 length: 15 amino acids. Germline-derived CDR1 and CDR2 are SQVTM and ANQGSEA. The CDR3 sequence: CSVAPRLAGGGEQFF. The CDR3 bases are TGCAGCGTCGCGCCTAGACTAGCGGGAGGCGGTGAGCAGTTCTTC.

The chain has TRBV2 and TRBJ2-1, with a possible D match to TRBD2 (6 bases). This CDR3 is 16 amino acids long. Germline V gives CDR1 SNHLY, CDR2 FYNNEI. Deletions cut 4 bases from V and 3 bases from J, with 16 bases between. The CDR3 loop is CASSVNGLAIYNEQFF. CDR3 DNA sequence: TGTGCCAGCAGTGTTAATGGGCTAGCGATCTACAATGAGCAGTTCTTC.